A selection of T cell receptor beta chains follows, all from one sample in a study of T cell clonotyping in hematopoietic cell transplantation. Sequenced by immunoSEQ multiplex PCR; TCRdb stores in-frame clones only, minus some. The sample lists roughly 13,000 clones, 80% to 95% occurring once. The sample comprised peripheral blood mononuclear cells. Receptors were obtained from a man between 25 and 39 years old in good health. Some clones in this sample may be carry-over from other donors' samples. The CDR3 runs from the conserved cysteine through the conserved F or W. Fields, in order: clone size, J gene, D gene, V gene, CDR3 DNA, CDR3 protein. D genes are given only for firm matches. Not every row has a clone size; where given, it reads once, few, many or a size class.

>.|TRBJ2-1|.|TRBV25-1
TGTGCCAGCAGTGAAATGAGGGCCGGGGGTGAGCAGTTCTTC
CASSEMRAGGEQFF
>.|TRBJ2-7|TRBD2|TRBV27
TGTGCCAGCAGTTTATTCCCTAGCGGGAGCGAGCAGTACTTC
CASSLFPSGSEQYF
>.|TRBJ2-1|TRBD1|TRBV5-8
TGTGCCAGCAGCTTGGGGGACAGGGGGCGCAATGAGCAGTTCTTC
CASSLGDRGRNEQFF
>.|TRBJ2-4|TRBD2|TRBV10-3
TGTGCCATCAGTGAGGTCGCGGGGGGGAAAAACATTCAGTACTTC
CAISEVAGGKNIQYF
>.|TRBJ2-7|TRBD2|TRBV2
TGTGCCAGCAGTCTGACTAGCGGGAGGACCTACGAGCAGTACTTC
CASSLTSGRTYEQYF
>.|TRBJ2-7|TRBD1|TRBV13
TGTGCCAGCAGCCCCGGGACAGGGGCCTACGAGCAGTACTTC
CASSPGTGAYEQYF
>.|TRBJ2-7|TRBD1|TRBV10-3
TGTGCCATCACACAGGGGAGCTCCTACGAGCAGTACTTC
CAITQGSSYEQYF
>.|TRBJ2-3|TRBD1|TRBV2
TGTGCCAGCAGGCGGGACAGGGTGAGTGCAGGCACAGATACGCAGTATTTT
CASRRDRVSAGTDTQYF
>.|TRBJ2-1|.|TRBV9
TGTGCCAGCAGCGTAGTAGCTAGCAGCTCCTACAATGAGCAGTTCTTC
CASSVVASSSYNEQFF
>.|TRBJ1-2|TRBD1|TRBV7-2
TGTGCCAGCAGCCAACAGGGGGGCCTTAACTATGGCTACACCTTC
CASSQQGGLNYGYTF
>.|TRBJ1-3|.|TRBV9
TGTGCCAGCAGCGTAGAGGGCCGAGACACCATATATTTT
CASSVEGRDTIYF
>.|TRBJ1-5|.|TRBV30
TGTGCCTGGAGTGTTGACACCGGCAATCAGCCCCAGCATTTT
CAWSVDTGNQPQHF
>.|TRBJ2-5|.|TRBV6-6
TGTGCCAGCAGCCCCGTGGGTACCCAAGAGACCCAGTACTTC
CASSPVGTQETQYF
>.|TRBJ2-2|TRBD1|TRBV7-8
TGTGCCAGCAGCTCCGACAGGGCGAGGGCCGGGGAGCTGTTTTTT
CASSSDRARAGELFF
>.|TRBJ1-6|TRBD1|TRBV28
TGTGCCAGCAGTTTATATGGACAGGGTGCCTATAATTCACCCCTCCACTTT
CASSLYGQGAYNSPLHF
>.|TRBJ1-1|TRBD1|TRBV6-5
TGTGCCACTTGGGACAGGTACACTGAAGCTTTCTTT
CATWDRYTEAFF
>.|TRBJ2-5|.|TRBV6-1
TGTGCCAGCAGTGAAGAAAGGGGAGAGACCCAGTACTTC
CASSEERGETQYF
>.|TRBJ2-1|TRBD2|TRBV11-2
TGTGCCAGCAGCTTAGGGACTAGCGGGAGTAGCGATGAGCAGTTCTTC
CASSLGTSGSSDEQFF
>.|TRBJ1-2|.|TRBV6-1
TGTGCCAGCGTCTTGGATCGCTATGGCTACACCTTC
CASVLDRYGYTF
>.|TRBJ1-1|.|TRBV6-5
TGTGCCAGCAGTTACTCAAGGGGCACGGAGGGTTTCTTT
CASSYSRGTEGFF
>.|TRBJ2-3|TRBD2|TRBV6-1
TGTGCCAGCAGTGAAGGGGGGGGACATACGCAGTATTTT
CASSEGGGHTQYF
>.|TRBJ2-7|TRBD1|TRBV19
TGTGCCAGTAGTATAGATTTCCAGGGGGCGCAGTACTTC
CASSIDFQGAQYF
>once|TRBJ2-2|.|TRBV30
TGTGCCTGGAGTGTGAGGTTCGACCCTACGAACACCGGGGAGCTGTTTTTT
CAWSVRFDPTNTGELFF
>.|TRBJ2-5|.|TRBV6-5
TGTGCCAGCAGTTACGGTCATCAAGGGGAGACCCAGTACTTC
CASSYGHQGETQYF
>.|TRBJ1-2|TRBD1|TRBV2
TGTGCCAGCAGTCTCCGGGGACAGAGCTATGGCTACACCTTC
CASSLRGQSYGYTF
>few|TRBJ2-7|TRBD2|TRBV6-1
TGTGCCAGCAGTTTAGCGGGGGCCTCCTACGAGCAGTACTTC
CASSLAGASYEQYF
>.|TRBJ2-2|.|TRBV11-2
TGTGCCAGCAGCTTAGTAGGAGGGCCGAACACCGGGGAGCTGTTTTTT
CASSLVGGPNTGELFF
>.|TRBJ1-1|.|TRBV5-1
TGCGCCAGCAGCTGGGGGGGGGACACTGAAGCTTTCTTT
CASSWGGDTEAFF